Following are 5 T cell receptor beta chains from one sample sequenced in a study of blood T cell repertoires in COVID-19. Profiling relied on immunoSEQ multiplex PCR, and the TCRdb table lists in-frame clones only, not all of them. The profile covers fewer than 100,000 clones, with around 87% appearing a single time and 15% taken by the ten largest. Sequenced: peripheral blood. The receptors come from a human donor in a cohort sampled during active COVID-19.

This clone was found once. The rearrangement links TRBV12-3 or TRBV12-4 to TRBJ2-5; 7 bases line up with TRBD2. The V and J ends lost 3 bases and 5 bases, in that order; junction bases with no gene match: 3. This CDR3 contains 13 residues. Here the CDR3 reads CASSFFGGETQYF. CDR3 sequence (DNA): TGTGCCAGCAGTTTTTTCGGGGGGGAGACCCAGTACTTC.

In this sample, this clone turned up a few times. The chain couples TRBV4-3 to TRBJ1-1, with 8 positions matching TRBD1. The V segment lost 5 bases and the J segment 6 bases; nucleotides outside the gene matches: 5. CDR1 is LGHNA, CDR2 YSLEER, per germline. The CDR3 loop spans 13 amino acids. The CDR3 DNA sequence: TGCGCCAGCAGCAACAGGGGGGGCGCTGAAGCTTTCTTT. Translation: CASSNRGGAEAFF.

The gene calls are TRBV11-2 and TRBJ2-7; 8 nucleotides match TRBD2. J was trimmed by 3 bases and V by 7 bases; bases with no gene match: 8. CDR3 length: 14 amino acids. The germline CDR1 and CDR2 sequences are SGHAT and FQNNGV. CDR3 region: CASTPTSALYEQYF. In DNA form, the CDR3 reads TGTGCCAGCACCCCGACTAGCGCCCTCTACGAGCAGTACTTC.

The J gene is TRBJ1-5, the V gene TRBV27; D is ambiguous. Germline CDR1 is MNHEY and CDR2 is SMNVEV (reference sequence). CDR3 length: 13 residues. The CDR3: CASAGALSQPQHF. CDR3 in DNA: TGTGCGTCGGCGGGCGCACTATCTCAGCCCCAGCATTTT.

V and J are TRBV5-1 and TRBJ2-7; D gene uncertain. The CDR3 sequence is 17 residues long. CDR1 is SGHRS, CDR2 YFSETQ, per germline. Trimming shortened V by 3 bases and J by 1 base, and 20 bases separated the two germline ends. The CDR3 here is CASSWVAAAVPSYEQYF. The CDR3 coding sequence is TGCGCCAGCAGCTGGGTTGCGGCGGCAGTACCATCCTACGAGCAGTACTTC. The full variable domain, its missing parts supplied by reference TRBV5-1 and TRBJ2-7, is KAGVTQTPRYLIKTRGQQVTLSCSPISGHRSVSWYQQTPGQGLQFLFEYFSETQRNKGNFPGRFSGRQFSNSRSEMNVSTLELGDSALYLCASSWVAAAVPSYEQYFGPGTRLTVT.